The clone carrying this T cell receptor beta chain was observed a handful of times. The data are from a study of T cell repertoires in aging, cancer and after chemotherapy. Peripheral blood genomic DNA, not sorted cells or RNA, was the template. This CDR3 contains 20 residues. Germline values: CDR1 SGHRS, CDR2 YFSETQ. The junction had 19 bases not matched to a gene; V was cut back by 2 bases and J by 2 bases. TRB rearrangements spanning V, D and J were amplified using mixed TRB-A/B primers. TCRdb fed the multiplex PCR reads into MiXCR, producing one record per CDR3 protein. The data contain roughly 1,800 distinct CDR3 sequences, 20% of them seen just once; the ten biggest clones take up 22%.

The chain links TRBV5-1 to TRBJ2-3; 8 bases map to TRBD2. The origin of this receptor is a human donor with a solid tumor. The sample consisted of blood. The CDR3 spells CASSFAAPGGLRANTDTQYF. For the CDR3, the DNA is TGCGCCAGCAGCTTCGCCGCGCCGGGAGGGCTCCGAGCTAACACAGATACGCAGTATTTT.